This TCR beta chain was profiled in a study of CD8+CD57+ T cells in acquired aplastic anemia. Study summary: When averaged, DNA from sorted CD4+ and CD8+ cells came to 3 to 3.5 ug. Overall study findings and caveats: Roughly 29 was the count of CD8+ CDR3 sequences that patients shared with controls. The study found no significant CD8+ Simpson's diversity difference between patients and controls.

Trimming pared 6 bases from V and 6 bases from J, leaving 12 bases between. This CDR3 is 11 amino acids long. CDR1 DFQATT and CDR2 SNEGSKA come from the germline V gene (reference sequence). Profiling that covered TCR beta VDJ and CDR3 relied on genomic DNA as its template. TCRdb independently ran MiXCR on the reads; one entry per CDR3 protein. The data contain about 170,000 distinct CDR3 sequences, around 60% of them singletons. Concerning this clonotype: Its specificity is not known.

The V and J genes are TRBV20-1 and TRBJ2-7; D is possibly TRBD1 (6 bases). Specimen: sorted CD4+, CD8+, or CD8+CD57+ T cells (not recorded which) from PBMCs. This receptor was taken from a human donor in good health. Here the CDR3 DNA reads TGCAGTGCAAAACAGGGCTCCGAGCAGTACTTC. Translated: CSAKQGSEQYF.